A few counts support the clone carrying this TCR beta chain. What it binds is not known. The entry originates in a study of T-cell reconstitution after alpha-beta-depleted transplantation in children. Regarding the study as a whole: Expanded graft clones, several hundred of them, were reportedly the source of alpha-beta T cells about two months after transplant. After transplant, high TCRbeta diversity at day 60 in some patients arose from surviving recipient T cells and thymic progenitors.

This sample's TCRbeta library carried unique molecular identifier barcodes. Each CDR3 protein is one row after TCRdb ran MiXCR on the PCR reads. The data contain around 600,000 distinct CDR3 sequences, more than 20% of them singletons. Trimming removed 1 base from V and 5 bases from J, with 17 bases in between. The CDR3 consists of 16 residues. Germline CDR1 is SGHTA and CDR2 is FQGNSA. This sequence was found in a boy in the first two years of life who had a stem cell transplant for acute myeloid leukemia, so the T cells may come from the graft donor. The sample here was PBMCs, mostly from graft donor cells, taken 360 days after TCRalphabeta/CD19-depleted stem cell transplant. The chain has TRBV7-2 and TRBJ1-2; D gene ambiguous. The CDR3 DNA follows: TGTGCCAGCAGCTTAGTTTCGGGTGCGGGGTCATATGGCTACACCTTC. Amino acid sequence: CASSLVSGAGSYGYTF.